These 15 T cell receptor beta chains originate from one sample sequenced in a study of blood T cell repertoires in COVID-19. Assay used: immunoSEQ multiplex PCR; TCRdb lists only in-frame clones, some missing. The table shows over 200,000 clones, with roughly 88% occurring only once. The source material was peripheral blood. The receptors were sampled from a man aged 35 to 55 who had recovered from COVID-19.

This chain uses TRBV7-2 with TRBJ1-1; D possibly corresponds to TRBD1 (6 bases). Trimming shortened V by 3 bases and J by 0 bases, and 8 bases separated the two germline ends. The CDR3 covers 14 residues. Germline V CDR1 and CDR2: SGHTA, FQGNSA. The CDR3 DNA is TGTGCCAGCAGCTTTACAGGGTTGAACACTGAAGCTTTCTTT. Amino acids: CASSFTGLNTEAFF.

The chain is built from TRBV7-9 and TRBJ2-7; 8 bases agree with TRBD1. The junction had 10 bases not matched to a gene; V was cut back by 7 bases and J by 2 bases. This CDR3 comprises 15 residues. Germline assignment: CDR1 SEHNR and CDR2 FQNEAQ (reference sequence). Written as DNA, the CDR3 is TGTGCCAGCACCCTCCGGAAGGACAGGGCCTACGAGCAGTACTTC. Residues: CASTLRKDRAYEQYF.

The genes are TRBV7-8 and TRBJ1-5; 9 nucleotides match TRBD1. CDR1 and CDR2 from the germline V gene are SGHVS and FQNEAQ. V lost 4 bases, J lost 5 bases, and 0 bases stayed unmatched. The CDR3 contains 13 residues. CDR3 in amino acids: CASSWDRDQPQHF. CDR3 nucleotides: TGTGCCAGCAGCTGGGACAGGGATCAGCCCCAGCATTTT.

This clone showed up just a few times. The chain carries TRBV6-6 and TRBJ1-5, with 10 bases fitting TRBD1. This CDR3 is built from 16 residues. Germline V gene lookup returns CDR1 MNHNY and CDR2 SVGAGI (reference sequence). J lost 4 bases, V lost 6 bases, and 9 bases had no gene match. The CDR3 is CASSMGQGNANQPQHF. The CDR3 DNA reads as TGTGCCAGCAGCATGGGACAGGGGAACGCGAATCAGCCCCAGCATTTT.

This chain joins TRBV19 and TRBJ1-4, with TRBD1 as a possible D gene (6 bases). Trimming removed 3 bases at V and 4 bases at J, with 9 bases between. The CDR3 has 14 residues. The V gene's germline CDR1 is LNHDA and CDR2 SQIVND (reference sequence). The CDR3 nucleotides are TGTGCCAGTAGTATGGACAGACGTAATGAAAAACTGTTTTTT. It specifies CASSMDRRNEKLFF. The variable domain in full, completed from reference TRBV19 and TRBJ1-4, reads DGGITQSPKYLFRKEGQNVTLSCEQNLNHDAMYWYRQDPGQGLRLIYYSQIVNDFQKGDIAEGYSVSREKKESFPLTVTSAQKNPTAFYLCASSMDRRNEKLFFGSGTQLSVL.

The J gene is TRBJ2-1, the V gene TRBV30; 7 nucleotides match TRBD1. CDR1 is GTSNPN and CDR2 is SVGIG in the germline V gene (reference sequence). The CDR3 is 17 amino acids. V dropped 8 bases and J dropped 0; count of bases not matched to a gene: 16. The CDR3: CAGGSGSTGSSYNEQFF. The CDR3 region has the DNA TGTGCCGGGGGTTCAGGGTCGACAGGGAGCTCCTACAATGAGCAGTTCTTC. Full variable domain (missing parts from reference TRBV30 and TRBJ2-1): SQTIHQWPATLVQPVGSPLSLECTVEGTSNPNLYWYRQAAGRGLQLLFYSVGIGQISSEVPQNLSASRPQDRQFILSSKKLLLSDSGFYLCAGGSGSTGSSYNEQFFGPGTRLTVL.

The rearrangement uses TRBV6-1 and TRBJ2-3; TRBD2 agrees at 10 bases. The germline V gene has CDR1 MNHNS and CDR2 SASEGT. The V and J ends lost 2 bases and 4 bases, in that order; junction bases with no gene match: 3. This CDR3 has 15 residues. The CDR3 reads CASSESGGGPDTQYF. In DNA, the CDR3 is TGTGCCAGCAGTGAAAGCGGGGGGGGTCCAGATACGCAGTATTTT.

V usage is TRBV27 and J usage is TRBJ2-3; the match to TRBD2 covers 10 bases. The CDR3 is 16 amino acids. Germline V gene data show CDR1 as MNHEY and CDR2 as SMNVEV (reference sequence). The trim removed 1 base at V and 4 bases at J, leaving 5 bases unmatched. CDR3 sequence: CASSLFLAGVSDTQYF. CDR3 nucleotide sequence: TGTGCCAGCAGTTTATTCCTAGCGGGAGTTTCAGATACGCAGTATTTT.

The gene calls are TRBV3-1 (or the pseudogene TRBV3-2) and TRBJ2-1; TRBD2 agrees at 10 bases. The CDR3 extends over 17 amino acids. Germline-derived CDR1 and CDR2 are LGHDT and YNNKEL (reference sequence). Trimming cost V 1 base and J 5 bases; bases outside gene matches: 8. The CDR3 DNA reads TGTGCCAGCAGCCAAGGCACAATAACTAGCGGGGACAATGAGCAGTTCTTC. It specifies CASSQGTITSGDNEQFF.

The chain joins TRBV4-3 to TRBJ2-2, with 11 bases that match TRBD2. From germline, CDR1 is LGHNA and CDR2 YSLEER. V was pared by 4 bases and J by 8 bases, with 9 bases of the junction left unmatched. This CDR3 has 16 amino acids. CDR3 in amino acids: CASSPSSGGTMGELFF. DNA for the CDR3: TGCGCCAGCAGCCCATCTAGCGGGGGGACTATGGGGGAGCTGTTTTTT.

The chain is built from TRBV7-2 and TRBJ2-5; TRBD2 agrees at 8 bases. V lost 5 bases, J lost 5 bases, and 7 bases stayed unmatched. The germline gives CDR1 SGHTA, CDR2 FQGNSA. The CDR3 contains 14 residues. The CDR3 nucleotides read TGTGCCAGCAGCCCCGGGGGGGTGCGGGAGACCCAGTACTTC. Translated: CASSPGGVRETQYF.

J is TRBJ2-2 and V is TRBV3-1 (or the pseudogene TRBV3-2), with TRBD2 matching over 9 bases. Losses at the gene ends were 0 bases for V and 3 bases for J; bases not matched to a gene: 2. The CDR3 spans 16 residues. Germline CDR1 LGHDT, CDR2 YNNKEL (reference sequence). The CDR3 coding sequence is TGTGCCAGCAGCCAAGATCTAGCGGGGCACACCGGGGAGCTGTTTTTT. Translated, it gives CASSQDLAGHTGELFF.

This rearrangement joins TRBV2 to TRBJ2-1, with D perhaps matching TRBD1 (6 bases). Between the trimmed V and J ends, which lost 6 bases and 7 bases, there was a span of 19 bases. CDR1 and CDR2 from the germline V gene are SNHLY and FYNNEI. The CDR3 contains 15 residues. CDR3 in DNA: TGTGCCAGCAGCGAACAGGGAACAACCGAGAATGAGCAGTTCTTC. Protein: CASSEQGTTENEQFF.

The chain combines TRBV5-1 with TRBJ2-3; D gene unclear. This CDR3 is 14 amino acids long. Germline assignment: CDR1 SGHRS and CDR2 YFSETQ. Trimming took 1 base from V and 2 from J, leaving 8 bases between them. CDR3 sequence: CASSLFLSTDTQYF. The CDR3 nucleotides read TGCGCCAGCAGCTTGTTCCTTTCCACAGATACGCAGTATTTT.

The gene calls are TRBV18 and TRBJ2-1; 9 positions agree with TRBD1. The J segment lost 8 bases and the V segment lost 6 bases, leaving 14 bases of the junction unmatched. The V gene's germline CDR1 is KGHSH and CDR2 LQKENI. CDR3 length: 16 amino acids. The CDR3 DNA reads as TGTGCCAGCTCCCTACTCCCGGGACAGGGATTTGATGAGCAGTTCTTC. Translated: CASSLLPGQGFDEQFF.